This T cell receptor beta chain was sequenced in a study of cytomegalovirus exposure and HLA in healthy donors. Background on the study: A previous analysis identified 100 million or so unique TCR beta sequences derived from 180 million or so T cells.

PCR used 60 Vbeta primers and 13 Jbeta primers. The table came from immunoSEQ multiplex PCR; TCRdb's copy has only in-frame clones and leaves some out. The sample lists under 300,000 clones, around 66% occurring once. On this clone itself: Its specificity is unknown.

The germline V gene encodes CDR1 SNHLY and CDR2 FYNNEI. The CDR3 runs to 14 residues. V lost 5 bases to trimming and J lost 1 base; unmatched junction nucleotides: 3. Study results and caveats: Data from an earlier analysis indicated that most TCR beta V segments were productive either about 87% or about 30% of the time. The authors later found TCR association rates varying by HLA locus, with DRB1 most and HLA-C fewest. An analysis was carried out at a later point. It showed that HLA-associated TCR beta chains were more clonally expanded than equally common non-associated chains.

The V call is TRBV2, the J call TRBJ1-1; 8 nucleotides line up with TRBD1. The sequenced sample consisted of PBMCs. This clonotype originated in a female donor in good health and CMV-seronegative. The CDR3 nucleotides are TGTGCCAGCAGTATGGGACAGGAGAACACTGAAGCTTTCTTT. Translated: CASSMGQENTEAFF.